This TCR beta chain was sequenced during a study of cytomegalovirus exposure and HLA in healthy donors. As regards this clone: Its target is not known.

Study results and limitations: Among TCR beta chains, those listed as cytomegalovirus-associated numbered around 180. Most TCR sequences showed up rarely, but some public TCRs showed up in many donors.

After removal of 2 bases from V and 5 bases from J, the junction contained 10 bases not matched to a gene. Germline V gene sequence: CDR1 LGHNA, CDR2 YSLEER. CDR3 length: 16 amino acids. Using immunoSEQ multiplex PCR, the repertoire was profiled, and TCRdb retains in-frame clones only, with some absent. This sample yields under 250,000 clones, of which 85% to 90% are seen a single time; around 3% belongs to the top ten. The specimen sequenced was PBMCs. The chain uses TRBV4-3 and TRBJ2-7, with 9 bases lining up with TRBD1. The TCR sequence derives from a man aged 18 to 30 in good health and CMV-seronegative. CDR3 in DNA: TGCGCCAGCAGCCAATCAACCGGGACAGGGTACCACGAGCAGTACTTC. Protein: CASSQSTGTGYHEQYF.